Presented here are 2 T cell receptor beta chains from one specimen sequenced in a study of blood T cell repertoires in COVID-19. Assay used: immunoSEQ multiplex PCR; TCRdb lists only in-frame clones, some missing. The sample has some 260,000 clones; just over 85% are singletons. What was sequenced was PBMCs or T cells enriched from blood (not recorded which). These receptors were obtained from a man aged 35-49 years who had recovered from COVID-19.

V and J are TRBV30 and TRBJ2-7; 10 nucleotides align to TRBD1. In germline, CDR1 is GTSNPN, CDR2 SVGIG (reference sequence). The CDR3 extends over 15 amino acids. The ends lost 7 bases at V and 2 bases at J; junction bases unmatched: 11. The chain's CDR3 is CASGAGDRGTYEQYF. Written as DNA, the CDR3 is TGTGCCTCTGGAGCCGGGGACAGGGGAACCTACGAGCAGTACTTC.

The gene calls are TRBV18 and TRBJ1-1, with D possibly matching TRBD1 (6 bases). CDR3 length equals 15 residues. The V end was cut by 6 bases, the J end by 6 bases, with 20 bases between. CDR1 and CDR2 from the germline V gene are KGHSH and LQKENI. CDR3 coding DNA: TGTGCCAGCTCCGGGGGGGCGGATAGTGGCTCTGAAGCTTTCTTT. Protein sequence: CASSGGADSGSEAFF.